Each of the 6 T cell receptor beta chains below was sequenced from the same sample in a study of Ad26.COV2.S vaccination and SARS-CoV-2 variants. Regarding treatment: around 19 received Ad26.COV2.S at low or high dose, single or two shots; five or six received placebo; per-sample allocation not given. Collection of samples fell on day 63 after the first vaccine or placebo injection. Using immunoSEQ multiplex PCR, the repertoire was profiled, and TCRdb retains in-frame clones only, with some absent. The sample contains some 370,000 clones, around four fifths of which appear only once. Sequencing used peripheral blood, obtained in a trial of Ad26.COV2.S vaccine versus placebo. The receptors originated from a person aged 18-60 years who received the Ad26.COV2.S COVID-19 vaccine or a placebo.

The V gene is TRBV19, the J gene TRBJ1-4; D is undetermined. This CDR3 is 14 amino acids long. Germline V CDR1 and CDR2: LNHDA, SQIVND (reference sequence). Deletions cut 4 bases from V and 0 bases from J, with 6 bases between. The CDR3 is CASSNFATNEKLFF. The CDR3, as DNA: TGTGCCAGTAGTAATTTCGCAACTAATGAAAAACTGTTTTTT. The full variable domain, rest sourced from reference TRBV19 and TRBJ1-4, is DGGITQSPKYLFRKEGQNVTLSCEQNLNHDAMYWYRQDPGQGLRLIYYSQIVNDFQKGDIAEGYSVSREKKESFPLTVTSAQKNPTAFYLCASSNFATNEKLFFGSGTQLSVL.

This CDR3 is CASSQDRGGDHNEQFF. The CDR3 DNA reads as TGCGCCAGCAGCCAAGATCGCGGGGGTGATCACAATGAGCAGTTCTTC. The chain has TRBV4-3 and TRBJ2-1; 7 nucleotides align to TRBD2. The CDR3 spans 16 residues. Losses at the gene ends were 0 bases for V and 5 bases for J; bases not matched to a gene: 7. Germline CDR1 is LGHNA and CDR2 is YSLEER.

This clone was observed a single time. This chain connects TRBV13 to TRBJ2-1; TRBD2 is a possible D gene (5 bases). CDR1 and CDR2 (germline): PRHDT, FYEKMQ (reference sequence). The V gene lost 4 bases and the J gene lost 8 bases, with 18 bases spanning the gap. The CDR3 is made up of 15 amino acids. This CDR3 reads CASSSTPDYMDEQFF. CDR3 bases: TGTGCCAGCAGCTCTACCCCCGACTACATGGATGAGCAGTTCTTC.

The chain combines TRBV27 with TRBJ2-6, with 7 bases that match TRBD2. Losses at the gene ends were 8 bases for V and 4 bases for J; bases not matched to a gene: 8. CDR1 is MNHEY and CDR2 is SMNVEV in the germline V gene (reference sequence). The CDR3 covers 15 residues. DNA of the CDR3: TGTGCCAGCGGGAGGGGCGGATCAGGGGCCAACGTCCTGACTTTC. Translated, it gives CASGRGGSGANVLTF. Supplemented by reference TRBV27 and TRBJ2-6, the full variable domain reads EAQVTQNPRYLITVTGKKLTVTCSQNMNHEYMSWYRQDPGLGLRQIYYSMNVEVTDKGDVPEGYKVSRKEKRNFPLILESPSPNQTSLYFCASGRGGSGANVLTFGAGSRLTVL.

The V and J genes are TRBV4-2 and TRBJ2-1; 8 positions agree with TRBD1. This CDR3 has 18 amino acids. Per germline, CDR1 LGHNA and CDR2 YNFKEQ. The V gene end was trimmed by 0 bases and the J gene end by 7 bases; junction bases not matched to a gene: 14. The CDR3 bases are TGTGCCAGCAGCCAAGAACCCCCAGGGGGCTTTTTTGCGAATGAGCAGTTCTTC. Protein product: CASSQEPPGGFFANEQFF.

This clone was observed a single time. The rearrangement uses TRBV6-1 and TRBJ2-7, with D perhaps TRBD1 (5 bases). Germline V CDR1 and CDR2: MNHNS, SASEGT. Trimming cost V 1 base and J 2 bases, with 6 bases left between them. The CDR3 covers 13 residues. The CDR3 region is CASSEDRPYEQYF. The CDR3 DNA reads as TGTGCCAGCAGTGAAGACAGGCCCTACGAGCAGTACTTC.